Listed below are T cell receptor beta chains from one sample, sequenced in a study of blood T cell repertoires in COVID-19. The assay was immunoSEQ multiplex PCR, and TCRdb's table has in-frame clones only and misses some. Among roughly 200,000 clones listed, more than 75% were seen once. Sequencing used peripheral blood. The receptors shown here come from a person aged 65 to 79 with COVID-19, enrolled during active disease. CDR3s leave out the opening cysteine and the closing phenylalanine or tryptophan. The order of the fields is J gene, CDR3 length, V gene, CDR3 protein.

J: TRBJ1-2; length: 14; V: TRBV15; CDR3: ATSRDLTVKDYGYT
J: TRBJ2-5; length: 14; V: TRBV28; CDR3: ASRTGKRGPQETQY
J: TRBJ2-5; length: 13; V: TRBV18; CDR3: ASSPPAGRQETQY
J: TRBJ2-1; length: 14; V: TRBV6-1; CDR3: ASSENVASPYNEQF
J: TRBJ1-1; length: 11; V: TRBV5-3; CDR3: ARSCRDKSAAF
J: TRBJ2-1; length: 9; V: TRBV19; CDR3: ASSTYNEQF
J: TRBJ2-7; length: 16; V: TRBV7-8; CDR3: ASSTAASSGRISYEQY
J: TRBJ1-1; length: 11; V: TRBV4-3; CDR3: ASSQAQNTEAF
J: TRBJ2-3; length: 11; V: TRBV7-9; CDR3: ASSSRGPDTQY
J: TRBJ1-6; length: 13; V: TRBV5-5; CDR3: ASSIPTGGISPLH
J: TRBJ1-5; length: 13; V: TRBV19; CDR3: ASQTLGGAQQPQH